Shown below are 21 T cell receptor beta chains from a single sample sequenced in a study of blood T cell repertoires in COVID-19 (TCRdb year 2020). Libraries came from the immunoSEQ multiplex PCR assay. Not all clones reach the TCRdb copy of this immuneACCESS table, which keeps in-frame sequences only. Checked studies attribute under half of the gap to unresolved V genes and leave the rest unexplained. The sample data list roughly 70,000 clones, and over 70% of these were observed just once. Jointly, the top ten make up 35% of the sample. Source material: peripheral blood. Receptors originate from a woman in her 70s with acute or convalescent COVID-19.

The V and J genes are TRBV5-4 and TRBJ2-2; D is unclear. The CDR3 runs to 15 residues. Germline V gene sequence: CDR1 SGHNT, CDR2 YYREEE (reference sequence). V shed 7 bases and J shed 2 bases, with 15 bases lying between them. The CDR3: CASAAGVLNTGELFF. The DNA for the CDR3 is TGTGCCAGCGCCGCTGGAGTACTTAACACCGGGGAGCTGTTTTTT.

V is TRBV27 and J is TRBJ1-2; D ambiguous. This CDR3 has 14 amino acids. V was shortened by 0 bases and J by 4 bases, with 9 bases between the two germline ends. Per germline, CDR1 MNHEY and CDR2 SMNVEV (reference sequence). CDR3 loop: CASSLSRAGYGYTF. The CDR3 DNA is TGTGCCAGCAGTTTATCGAGGGCGGGCTATGGCTACACCTTC.

This clone came up a few times. The chain has TRBV7-8 and TRBJ1-1; 8 bases are a match to TRBD1. V shed 2 bases, J shed 1 base, and the junction held 3 bases outside the gene matches. Per germline, CDR1 SGHVS and CDR2 FQNEAQ. The CDR3 is made up of 15 amino acids. The CDR3: CASSLRTGTNTEAFF. CDR3 in DNA: TGTGCCAGCAGCTTAAGGACAGGGACGAACACTGAAGCTTTCTTT.

The rearrangement uses TRBV19 and TRBJ2-2, with 7 bases identical to TRBD1. The CDR3 is 15 amino acids. Unmatched junction bases numbered 9, after V lost 5 bases and J lost 6 bases. Germline V lookup: CDR1 LNHDA, CDR2 SQIVND (reference sequence). The CDR3 nucleotides are TGTGCCAGTAGTCAACTCAGACAGGGTGCCGGGGAGCTGTTTTTT. Translated: CASSQLRQGAGELFF. Variable domain in full (rest from reference TRBV19 and TRBJ2-2): DGGITQSPKYLFRKEGQNVTLSCEQNLNHDAMYWYRQDPGQGLRLIYYSQIVNDFQKGDIAEGYSVSREKKESFPLTVTSAQKNPTAFYLCASSQLRQGAGELFFGEGSRLTVL.

The J gene is TRBJ1-6, the V gene TRBV27; 8 nucleotides match TRBD1. The CDR3 extends over 17 amino acids. J was trimmed by 0 bases and V by 6 bases; bases with no gene match: 7. Germline CDR1 and CDR2: MNHEY and SMNVEV (reference sequence). This CDR3 reads CASSRDRGSSYNSPLHF. For the CDR3, the DNA is TGTGCCAGCAGCCGAGACAGGGGTAGCTCCTATAATTCACCCCTCCACTTT.

The CDR3 is CASSLEASRSYNEQFF. The DNA for the CDR3 is TGTGCCAGCAGCTTGGAGGCTAGCAGATCCTACAATGAGCAGTTCTTC. J is TRBJ2-1 and V is TRBV5-5; the D gene is possibly TRBD2 (5 bases). Germline V gene lookup returns CDR1 SGHKS and CDR2 YYEKEE (reference sequence). CDR3 size: 16 residues. V lost 0 bases, J lost 1 base, and 11 bases lay in between.

The DNA of the CDR3 is TGTGCCAGCAGTTTCATTGGGGGGAGCACAGATACGCAGTATTTT. It translates to CASSFIGGSTDTQYF. V is TRBV6-6 and J is TRBJ2-3; the D gene is possibly TRBD2 (6 bases). V shed 4 bases and J shed 0 bases, with 11 bases lying between them. The CDR3 spans 15 residues. Germline V gene sequence: CDR1 MNHNY, CDR2 SVGAGI (reference sequence).

The rearrangement links TRBV19 to TRBJ2-3; TRBD2 is a possible D gene (5 bases). There are 14 residues in the CDR3. Between the trimmed V and J ends, which lost 6 bases and 4 bases, there was a span of 14 bases. Germline values: CDR1 LNHDA, CDR2 SQIVND (reference sequence). Here the CDR3 DNA reads TGTGCCAGTAGCCGGGGTTGGGCGGCAGATACGCAGTATTTT. It translates to CASSRGWAADTQYF. The full variable domain, with the rest looked up from reference TRBV19 and TRBJ2-3, is DGGITQSPKYLFRKEGQNVTLSCEQNLNHDAMYWYRQDPGQGLRLIYYSQIVNDFQKGDIAEGYSVSREKKESFPLTVTSAQKNPTAFYLCASSRGWAADTQYFGPGTRLTVL.

This clone was observed a few times. V gene TRBV5-6 combines with J gene TRBJ2-3; 10 bases fit TRBD2. The CDR3 is 16 amino acids. Germline V gives CDR1 SGHDT, CDR2 YYEEEE. J gave up 0 bases and V 0 bases, and 1 base lay outside the gene matches. The CDR3 DNA is TGTGCCAGCAGCTTGGTACTAGCGGGGAGCACAGATACGCAGTATTTT. Amino acids: CASSLVLAGSTDTQYF.

This chain connects TRBV7-3 to TRBJ2-1, with D maybe TRBD2 (6 bases). Trimming shortened V by 4 bases and J by 9 bases, and 7 bases separated the two germline ends. Per germline, CDR1 SGHTA and CDR2 FQGTGA. CDR3 length equals 11 residues. CDR3 sequence: CASSSGLEQFF. CDR3 in DNA: TGTGCCAGCAGCTCGGGACTTGAGCAGTTCTTC.

The rearrangement uses TRBV6-6 and TRBJ1-5; D may be TRBD1 (6 bases). This CDR3 is 17 amino acids long. Germline V gene data show CDR1 as MNHNY and CDR2 as SVGAGI (reference sequence). V gave up 5 bases and J gave up 1 base, with 18 bases separating them. CDR3 DNA: TGTGCCAGCAGTCCCGTACAGGGATCCCTAAGCAATCAGCCCCAGCATTTT. Translating gives CASSPVQGSLSNQPQHF.

This clone was detected only once. This rearrangement joins TRBV7-9 to TRBJ2-5; a possible D gene is TRBD2 (6 bases). The CDR3 contains 15 residues. The germline gives CDR1 SEHNR, CDR2 FQNEAQ (reference sequence). Deletions cut 5 bases from V and 2 bases from J, with 15 bases between. The CDR3 coding sequence is TGTGCCAGCAGCCCAGGCGCGGGGAATCAAGAGACCCAGTACTTC. It is translated as CASSPGAGNQETQYF.

V usage is TRBV6-5 and J usage is TRBJ1-2; 9 bases are shared with TRBD1. J lost 8 bases, V lost 6 bases, and 4 bases had no gene match. CDR1 and CDR2 (germline): MNHEY, SVGAGI. This CDR3 region has 12 residues. The CDR3 sequence is CASRQGAGGYTF. The CDR3, as DNA: TGTGCCAGCAGACAGGGGGCCGGCGGCTACACCTTC.

The rearrangement uses TRBV20-1 and TRBJ1-5; no clear D. With 3 bases removed from V and 4 bases from J, the gap between germline ends came to 13 bases. This CDR3 region has 14 residues. Germline CDR1 is DFQATT and CDR2 is SNEGSKA (reference sequence). CDR3 in amino acids: CSASSGRPNQPQHF. In DNA, the CDR3 is TGCAGTGCTAGTTCAGGCCGGCCTAATCAGCCCCAGCATTTT.

The rearrangement uses TRBV5-8 and TRBJ1-2, with a weak D call TRBD1 (5 bases). Trimming stripped 0 bases from V and 3 bases from J, with 15 bases between. The CDR3 sequence is 16 residues long. Germline CDR1 is SGHTS and CDR2 is YDEGEE. Here the CDR3 DNA reads TGTGCCAGCAGCTTGGGGGGCGCTTCAGTAGACTATGGCTACACCTTC. Its protein product is CASSLGGASVDYGYTF.

V and J are TRBV28 and TRBJ2-4; 10 nucleotides agree with TRBD1. With V trimmed by 4 bases and J by 8 bases, 5 bases remained unmatched. CDR1 and CDR2 (germline): MDHEN, SYDVKM. This CDR3 contains 14 residues. The CDR3 spells CASSSVTGGDIQYF. As DNA, the CDR3 is TGTGCCAGCAGTTCCGTGACAGGGGGCGACATTCAGTACTTC. The whole variable domain, filled in from reference TRBV28 and TRBJ2-4, reads DVKVTQSSRYLVKRTGEKVFLECVQDMDHENMFWYRQDPGLGLRLIYFSYDVKMKEKGDIPEGYSVSREKKERFSLILESASTNQTSMYLCASSSVTGGDIQYFGAGTRLSVL.

V gene TRBV24-1 combines with J gene TRBJ2-5; 8 bases are shared with TRBD2. The CDR3 runs to 14 residues. Germline CDR1 and CDR2: KGHDR and SFDVKD. The junction had 4 bases not matched to a gene; V was cut back by 5 bases and J by 3 bases. CDR3 nucleotides: TGTGCCACCAGTGGGACAGCGGGGGAAGAGACCCAGTACTTC. Translation gives CATSGTAGEETQYF.

V usage is TRBV7-8 and J usage is TRBJ1-3; possible D gene TRBD1, 5 bases. The CDR3 is 13 amino acids. The V end was cut by 1 base, the J end by 9 bases, with 10 bases between. Germline-derived CDR1 and CDR2 are SGHVS and FQNEAQ. CDR3 in amino acids: CASSLEAGGTIYF. CDR3 bases: TGTGCCAGCAGCTTAGAGGCGGGGGGCACCATATATTTT. The full variable domain, completed using reference TRBV7-8 and TRBJ1-3, is GAGVSQSPRYKVAKRGQDVALRCDPISGHVSLFWYQQALGQGPEFLTYFQNEAQLDKSGLPSDRFFAERPEGSVSTLKIQRTQQEDSAVYLCASSLEAGGTIYFGEGSWLTVV.

V is TRBV11-2 and J is TRBJ1-2; 7 bases fit TRBD1. Germline V CDR1 and CDR2: SGHAT, FQNNGV. The CDR3 length is 15 residues. The ends lost 1 base at V and 4 bases at J; junction bases unmatched: 6. In nucleotides, the CDR3 is TGTGCCAGCAGCTTAGCGGGAGGGGGCAGCTATGGCTACACCTTC. This gives the protein CASSLAGGGSYGYTF.

This chain's CDR3 is CASSLGGNSYEQYF. CDR3 nucleotide sequence: TGTGCCAGCAGCTTGGGCGGGAACTCCTACGAGCAGTACTTC. The chain uses TRBV5-4 and TRBJ2-7; a possible D gene is TRBD2 (6 bases). The V end was cut by 0 bases, the J end by 0 bases, with 7 bases between. The germline CDR1 and CDR2 sequences are SGHNT and YYREEE (reference sequence). The CDR3 has 14 amino acids.

V and J are TRBV9 and TRBJ1-1, with TRBD1 matching over 7 bases. The germline V gene has CDR1 SGDLS and CDR2 YYNGEE. The trim removed 3 bases at V and 2 bases at J, leaving 7 bases unmatched. The CDR3 contains 15 residues. CDR3 sequence reads: CASSAATGANTEAFF. Written as DNA, the CDR3 is TGTGCCAGCAGCGCTGCTACAGGGGCAAACACTGAAGCTTTCTTT.